This TCR beta chain was recovered during a study of T cells expressing NK-cell markers. On the study more broadly: Each TCR beta repertoire originated in sorted T cells that were CD3+CD56+NKG2C+, CD3+CD56+NKG2C- or CD3+CD56-NKG2C+. Of eight sequenced donors, seven were HCMV-seropositive and one HCMV-seronegative.

TCRdb reprocessed the 5' RACE reads, keeping one entry per CDR3 protein, no DNA. The sample's table shows approximately 420,000 distinct CDR3 sequences. Points on this clonotype: Its antigen is not identified.

Whole-study findings and limits: Dominant NKG2C+ clonotypes accounted for 1.0-7.0% of CD8+ T cells in six donors. Similarly, these clonotypes led the CD3+CD56-NKG2C+ fraction as well in a handful of donors.

Sequenced sample: blood T cells: a sorted CD56 or NKG2C T cell subset, CD4+ or CD8+ T cells, or bulk PBMC T cells (not recorded which). This sequence was found in a woman between 50 and 59 years old in good health.

The CDR3 is CASSSTGVGTGNEQFF. The gene calls are TRBV5-1 and TRBJ2-1; TCRdb selects TRBD1, and the lack of DNA leaves this call unchecked. The CDR3 extends over 16 amino acids. Germline V gene data show CDR1 as SGHRS and CDR2 as YFSETQ. Variable domain in full (rest from reference TRBV5-1 and TRBJ2-1): KAGVTQTPRYLIKTRGQQVTLSCSPISGHRSVSWYQQTPGQGLQFLFEYFSETQRNKGNFPGRFSGRQFSNSRSEMNVSTLELGDSALYLCASSSTGVGTGNEQFFGPGTRLTVL.